This passage covers 16 T cell receptor beta chains from one sample sequenced in a study of T cell repertoires in cytomegalovirus infection. One entry per CDR3 protein results from TCRdb running MiXCR on the reads. The table lists roughly 68,000 distinct CDR3 sequences, 20% to 25% of them singletons. These receptors have no known antigen. The sample was PBMCs, sequenced either directly or after in vitro stimulation (not recorded which). All receptors come from a human donor in good health (CMV status not recorded). Some clones in this sample may be carry-over from other donors' samples.

This clonotype was counted a few times. J is TRBJ2-3 and V is TRBV9; D might be TRBD2 (6 bases). The CDR3 contains 16 residues. Germline loops: CDR1 SGDLS, CDR2 YYNGEE. With 0 bases removed from V and 2 bases from J, the gap between germline ends came to 13 bases. CDR3 bases: TGTGCCAGCAGCGTAGGCCCGGGAGCGGTCACAGATACGCAGTATTTT. Its protein product is CASSVGPGAVTDTQYF.

About this clonotype itself: One base away lies a much larger clone, so this may be a sequencing read error. This chain links TRBV7-6 with TRBJ1-5; weak D call: TRBD1 (6 bases). Trimming cost V 1 base and J 0 bases, with 10 bases left between them. CDR3 length: 16 residues. In germline, CDR1 is SGHVS, CDR2 FNYEAQ. CDR3 DNA sequence: TGTGCCAGCAGCTTAGATGGGACATATAGCAATCAGCCCCAGCATTTT. This gives the protein CASSLDGTYSNQPQHF.

This clonotype was seen ten or more times. V is TRBV27 and J is TRBJ2-3, with 14 bases that match TRBD2. The J segment lost 6 bases and the V segment lost 7 bases, leaving 27 bases of the junction unmatched. CDR3 length: 22 amino acids. The germline CDR1 and CDR2 sequences are MNHEY and SMNVEV (reference sequence). The CDR3 reads CASTYVGVTGPRLAGGPDTQYF. CDR3 bases: TGTGCCAGCACCTACGTTGGGGTGACAGGCCCCCGACTAGCGGGAGGGCCGGATACGCAGTATTTT.

In its sample, this clonotype was seen a few times. The V call is TRBV7-6, the J call TRBJ2-3; D gene uncertain. V gave up 1 base and J gave up 6 bases, with 11 bases separating them. Germline V CDR1 and CDR2: SGHVS, FNYEAQ. This CDR3 is 14 amino acids long. The CDR3, as DNA: TGTGCCAGCAGCTTAGAAAGCCTGTGGGATACGCAGTATTTT. It codes for CASSLESLWDTQYF. The full variable domain, completed using reference TRBV7-6 and TRBJ2-3, is GAGVSQSPRYKVTKRGQDVALRCDPISGHVSLYWYRQALGQGPEFLTYFNYEAQQDKSGLPNDRFSAERPEGSISTLTIQRTEQRDSAMYRCASSLESLWDTQYFGPGTRLTVL.

The V and J genes are TRBV29-1 and TRBJ2-5; TRBD1 aligns across 8 bases. CDR1 SQVTM and CDR2 ANQGSEA come from the germline V gene. V was pared by 5 bases and J by 4 bases, with 6 bases of the junction left unmatched. This CDR3 is 13 amino acids long. The CDR3 loop reads CSVSTGGRETQYF. The CDR3 coding sequence is TGCAGCGTTTCTACAGGGGGTCGAGAGACCCAGTACTTC.

The chain uses TRBV7-6 and TRBJ1-5; TRBD1 aligns across 7 bases. Germline CDR1 reads SGHVS; CDR2 reads FNYEAQ. V lost 0 bases and J lost 7; bases outside the gene matches: 6. The CDR3 is 15 amino acids. CDR3 nucleotides: TGTGCCAGCAGCTTAGCGGCAGGGGGTAAACAGCCCCAGCATTTT. Its protein product is CASSLAAGGKQPQHF.

The V and J genes are TRBV4-1 and TRBJ2-5, with D maybe TRBD1 (6 bases). Germline CDR1 MGHRA, CDR2 YSYEKL. The CDR3 is 18 residues long. V was pared by 0 bases and J by 5 bases, with 22 bases between. CDR3 in amino acids: CASSQDLWGHLEQETQYF. Written as DNA, the CDR3 is TGCGCCAGCAGCCAAGATCTGTGGGGGCATTTAGAGCAGGAGACCCAGTACTTC.

The chain couples TRBV5-1 to TRBJ1-1; D perhaps matches TRBD1 (5 bases). Deletions cut 7 bases from V and 1 base from J, with 8 bases between. The germline V gene has CDR1 SGHRS and CDR2 YFSETQ. The CDR3 loop spans 12 amino acids. CDR3 in amino acids: CASGGQNTEAFF. CDR3 coding DNA: TGCGCCAGCGGCGGACAGAACACTGAAGCTTTCTTT.

This clonotype was seen many times. J is TRBJ2-1 and V is TRBV7-2; D perhaps matches TRBD2 (6 bases). The germline V gene has CDR1 SGHTA and CDR2 FQGNSA. The CDR3 loop spans 17 amino acids. V lost 1 base and J lost 7, with 20 bases in between. The CDR3 DNA reads as TGTGCCAGCAGCTTAGTCGCCGGGTCGGGAGTATCAAATGAGCAGTTCTTC. It specifies CASSLVAGSGVSNEQFF. The whole variable domain, remainder taken from reference TRBV7-2 and TRBJ2-1, is GAGVSQSPSNKVTEKGKDVELRCDPISGHTALYWYRQSLGQGLEFLIYFQGNSAPDKSGLPSDRFSAERTGGSVSTLTIQRTQQEDSAVYLCASSLVAGSGVSNEQFFGPGTRLTVL.

The V and J genes are TRBV19 and TRBJ2-1, with a weak D call TRBD2 (5 bases). The germline V and J ends were trimmed by 6 bases and 7 bases, with 19 bases remaining between them. This CDR3 is built from 15 residues. Germline V gives CDR1 LNHDA, CDR2 SQIVND (reference sequence). The chain's CDR3 is CASRRRESVRNEQFF. The DNA for the CDR3 is TGTGCCAGTAGACGTAGGGAGTCTGTGCGGAATGAGCAGTTCTTC.

The rearrangement links TRBV11-2 to TRBJ2-5; the D is unclear. The CDR3 is 14 residues long. The V gene lost 1 base and the J gene lost 1 base, with 7 bases spanning the gap. Germline V gene data show CDR1 as SGHAT and CDR2 as FQNNGV. CDR3 nucleotides: TGTGCCAGCAGCTTAGTAGGAGTCCAAGAGACCCAGTACTTC. The encoded protein is CASSLVGVQETQYF.

This clonotype appeared a few times. This sequence joins TRBV7-9 and TRBJ2-3, with 11 nucleotides matching TRBD1. CDR3 length: 16 amino acids. Germline loops: CDR1 SEHNR, CDR2 FQNEAQ (reference sequence). V dropped 4 bases and J dropped 3; count of bases not matched to a gene: 6. CDR3 nucleotides: TGTGCCAGCAGCTCCGGACAGGGGGCGGCGACAGATACGCAGTATTTT. Translation gives CASSSGQGAATDTQYF.

For this clonotype: The junction does not match germline at one end; this may be a read error. The chain couples TRBV7-2 to TRBJ2-7, with 13 bases that match TRBD2. Germline CDR1 is SGHTA and CDR2 is FQGNSA. The CDR3 covers 14 residues. CDR3 region: CAISSTTGLAGNYF. In DNA, the CDR3 is TGTGCCATCAGCTCGACTACGGGACTAGCGGGAAACTACTTC.

This clonotype was seen many times. The chain uses TRBV7-6 and TRBJ2-2; TRBD2 matches at 7 bases. After removal of 5 bases from V and 4 bases from J, the junction contained 4 bases not matched to a gene. The length of the CDR3 is 14 residues. In germline, CDR1 is SGHVS, CDR2 FNYEAQ. This chain's CDR3 is CASSLPSGTGELFF. CDR3 nucleotide sequence: TGTGCCAGCAGCCTCCCTAGCGGCACCGGGGAGCTGTTTTTT.

A few counts support this clonotype. V gene TRBV27 combines with J gene TRBJ2-3; 7 nucleotides match TRBD1. Germline CDR1 and CDR2: MNHEY and SMNVEV (reference sequence). This CDR3 comprises 15 residues. Unmatched junction bases numbered 9, after V lost 7 bases and J lost 2 bases. CDR3 DNA: TGTGCCAGCACCTCAGGGACAGAAGTCACAGATACGCAGTATTTT. Its protein is CASTSGTEVTDTQYF.

This clonotype was seen ten or more times. The J gene is TRBJ2-7, the V gene TRBV7-8; D is uncertain. Trimming shortened V by 4 bases and J by 5 bases, and 12 bases separated the two germline ends. There are 13 residues in the CDR3. The germline V gene encodes CDR1 SGHVS and CDR2 FQNEAQ. The CDR3 coding sequence is TGTGCCAGCAGCTACTCGACCCTGAACGAGCAGTACGTC. This gives the protein CASSYSTLNEQYV.